This T cell receptor beta chain stems from a study of cytomegalovirus exposure and HLA in healthy donors. Study-wide findings and caveats: Upon later analysis, HLA-associated TCR beta chains proved more clonally expanded than other, equally common chains. Testing in vitro showed a few CMV-associated chains specific for CMV antigens.

The CDR3 has 12 residues. Germline-derived CDR1 and CDR2 are KGHSH and LQKENI. Trimming took 8 bases from V and 6 from J, leaving 14 bases between them. A multiplex PCR was run with 60 Vbeta primers and 13 Jbeta primers. The authors' processing: A follow-up analysis tallied 60 million to 85 million unique TCR beta chains, roughly 11 million shared. Data came from immunoSEQ multiplex PCR; TCRdb stores just in-frame clones and leaves some out. V and J calls and clone size are as listed in that table; D and trimming were resolved from the DNA. The table lists 100,000 to 150,000 clones. On this clone: Its matching antigen is unknown.

The rearrangement links TRBV18 to TRBJ2-7, with a possible D match to TRBD2 (7 bases). This sequence originates from a man younger than 45 in good health and CMV-seronegative. Sequenced sample: PBMCs. CDR3 protein: CASASGGVEQYF. DNA of the CDR3: TGTGCCAGCGCATCGGGGGGCGTCGAGCAGTACTTC.